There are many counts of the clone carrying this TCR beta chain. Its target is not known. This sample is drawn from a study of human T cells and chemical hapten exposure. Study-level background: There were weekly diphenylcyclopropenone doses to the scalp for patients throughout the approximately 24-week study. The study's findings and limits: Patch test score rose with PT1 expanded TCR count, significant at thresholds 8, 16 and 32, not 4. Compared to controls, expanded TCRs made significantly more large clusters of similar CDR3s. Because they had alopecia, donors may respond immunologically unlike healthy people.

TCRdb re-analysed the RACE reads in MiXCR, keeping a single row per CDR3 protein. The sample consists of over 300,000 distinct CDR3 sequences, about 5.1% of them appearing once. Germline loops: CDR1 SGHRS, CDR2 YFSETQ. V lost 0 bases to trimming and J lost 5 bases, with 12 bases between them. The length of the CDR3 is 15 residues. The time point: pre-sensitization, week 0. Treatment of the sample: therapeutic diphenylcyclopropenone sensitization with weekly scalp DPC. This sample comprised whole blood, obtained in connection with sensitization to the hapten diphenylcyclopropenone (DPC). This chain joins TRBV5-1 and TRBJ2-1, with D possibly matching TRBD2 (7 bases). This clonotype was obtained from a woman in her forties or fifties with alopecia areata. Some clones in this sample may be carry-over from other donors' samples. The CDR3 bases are TGCGCCAGCAGCTTGGGGCGGGGGCCCAACAATGAGCAGTTCTTC. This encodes CASSLGRGPNNEQFF.